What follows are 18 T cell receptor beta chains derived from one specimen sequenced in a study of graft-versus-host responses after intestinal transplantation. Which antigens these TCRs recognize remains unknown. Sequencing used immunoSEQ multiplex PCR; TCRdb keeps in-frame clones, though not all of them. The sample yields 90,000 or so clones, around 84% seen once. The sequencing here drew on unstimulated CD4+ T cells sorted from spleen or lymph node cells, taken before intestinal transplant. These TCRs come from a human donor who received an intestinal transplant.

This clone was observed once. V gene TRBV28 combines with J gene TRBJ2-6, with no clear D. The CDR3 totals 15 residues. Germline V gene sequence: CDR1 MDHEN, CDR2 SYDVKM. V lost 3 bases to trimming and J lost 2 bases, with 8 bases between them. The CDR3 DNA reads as TGTGCCAGCAGTTTGGCGCGGCCTGGGGCCAACGTCCTGACTTTC. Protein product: CASSLARPGANVLTF. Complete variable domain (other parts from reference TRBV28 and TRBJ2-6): DVKVTQSSRYLVKRTGEKVFLECVQDMDHENMFWYRQDPGLGLRLIYFSYDVKMKEKGDIPEGYSVSREKKERFSLILESASTNQTSMYLCASSLARPGANVLTFGAGSRLTVL.

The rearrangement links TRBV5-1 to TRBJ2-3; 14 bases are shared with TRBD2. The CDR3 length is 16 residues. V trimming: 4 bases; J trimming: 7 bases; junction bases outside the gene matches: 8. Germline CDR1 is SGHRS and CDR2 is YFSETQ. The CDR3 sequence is CASSTGTSGRGHTQYF. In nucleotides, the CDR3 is TGCGCCAGCAGCACCGGGACTAGCGGGAGAGGACATACGCAGTATTTT.

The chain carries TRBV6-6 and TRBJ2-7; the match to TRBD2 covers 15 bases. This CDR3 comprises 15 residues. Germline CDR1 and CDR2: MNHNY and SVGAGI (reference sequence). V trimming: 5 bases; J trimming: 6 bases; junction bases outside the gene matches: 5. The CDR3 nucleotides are TGTGCCAGCAGTGGGGGACTAGCGGGGGGTAGCGAGCAGTACTTC. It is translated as CASSGGLAGGSEQYF.

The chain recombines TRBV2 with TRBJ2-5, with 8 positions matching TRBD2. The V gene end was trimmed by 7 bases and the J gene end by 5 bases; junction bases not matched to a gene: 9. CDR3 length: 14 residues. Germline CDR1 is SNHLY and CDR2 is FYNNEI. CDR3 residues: CASKLSGSYETQYF. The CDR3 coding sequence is TGTGCCAGCAAGTTAAGCGGGAGTTACGAGACCCAGTACTTC. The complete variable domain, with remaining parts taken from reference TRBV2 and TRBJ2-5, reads EPEVTQTPSHQVTQMGQEVILRCVPISNHLYFYWYRQILGQKVEFLVSFYNNEISEKSEIFDDQFSVERPDGSNFTLKIRSTKLEDSAMYFCASKLSGSYETQYFGPGTRLLVL.

CDR3 coding DNA: TGCGCCAGCAGCCAAGATAGGGGGCAGGGGTACGGCTACACCTTC. The encoded protein is CASSQDRGQGYGYTF. The J gene is TRBJ1-2, the V gene TRBV4-1, with 7 bases aligning to TRBD1. Trimming at V came to 0 bases and at J to 8 bases, leaving 9 bases not matched to a gene. This CDR3 has 15 residues. Germline V lookup: CDR1 MGHRA, CDR2 YSYEKL.

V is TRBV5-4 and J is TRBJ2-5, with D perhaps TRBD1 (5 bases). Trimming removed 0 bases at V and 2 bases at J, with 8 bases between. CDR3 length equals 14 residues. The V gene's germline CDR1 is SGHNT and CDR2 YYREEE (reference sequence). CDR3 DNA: TGTGCCAGCAGCTTGGGGGGCCAGCAAGAGACCCAGTACTTC. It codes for CASSLGGQQETQYF.

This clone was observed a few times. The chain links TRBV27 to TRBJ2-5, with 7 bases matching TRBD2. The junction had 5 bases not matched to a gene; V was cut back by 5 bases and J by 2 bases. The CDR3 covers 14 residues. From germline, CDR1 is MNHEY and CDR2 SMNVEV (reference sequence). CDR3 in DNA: TGTGCCAGCAGTCGGGAGGCCGCGCAAGAGACCCAGTACTTC. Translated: CASSREAAQETQYF.

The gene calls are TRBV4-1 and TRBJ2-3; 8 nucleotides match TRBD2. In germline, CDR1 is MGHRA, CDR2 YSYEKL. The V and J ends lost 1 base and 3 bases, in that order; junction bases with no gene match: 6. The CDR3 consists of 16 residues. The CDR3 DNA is TGCGCCAGCAGCCAAGCAAGCGGGAGAGGGACAGATACGCAGTATTTT. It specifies CASSQASGRGTDTQYF.

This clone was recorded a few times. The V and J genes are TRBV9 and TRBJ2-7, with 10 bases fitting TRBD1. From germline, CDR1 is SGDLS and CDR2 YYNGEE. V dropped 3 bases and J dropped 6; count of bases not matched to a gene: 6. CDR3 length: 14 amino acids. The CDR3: CASSAMTGGAEQYF. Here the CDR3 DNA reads TGTGCCAGCAGCGCCATGACAGGGGGCGCCGAGCAGTACTTC. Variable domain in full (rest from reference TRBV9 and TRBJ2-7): DSGVTQTPKHLITATGQRVTLRCSPRSGDLSVYWYQQSLDQGLQFLIQYYNGEERAKGNILERFSAQQFPDLHSELNLSSLELGDSALYFCASSAMTGGAEQYFGPGTRLTVT.

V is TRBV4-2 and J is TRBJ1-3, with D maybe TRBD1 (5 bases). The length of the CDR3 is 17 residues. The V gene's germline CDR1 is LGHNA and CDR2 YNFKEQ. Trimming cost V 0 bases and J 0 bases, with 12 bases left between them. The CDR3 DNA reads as TGTGCCAGCAGCCAAGAGTCTGGCAGGGTCTCTGGAAACACCATATATTTT. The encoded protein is CASSQESGRVSGNTIYF.

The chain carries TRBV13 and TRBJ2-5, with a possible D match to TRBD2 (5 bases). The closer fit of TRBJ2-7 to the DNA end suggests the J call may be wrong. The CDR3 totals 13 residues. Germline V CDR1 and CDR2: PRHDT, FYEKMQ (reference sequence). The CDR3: CASTRPRAYEQYF. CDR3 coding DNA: TGTGCCAGCACCCGACCGAGGGCCTACGAGCAGTACTTC.

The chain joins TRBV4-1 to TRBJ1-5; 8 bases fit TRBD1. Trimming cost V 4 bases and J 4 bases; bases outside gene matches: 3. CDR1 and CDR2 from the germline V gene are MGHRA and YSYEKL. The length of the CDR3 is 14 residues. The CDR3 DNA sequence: TGCGCCAGCAGCCGACAGGGGATAAATCAGCCCCAGCATTTT. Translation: CASSRQGINQPQHF.

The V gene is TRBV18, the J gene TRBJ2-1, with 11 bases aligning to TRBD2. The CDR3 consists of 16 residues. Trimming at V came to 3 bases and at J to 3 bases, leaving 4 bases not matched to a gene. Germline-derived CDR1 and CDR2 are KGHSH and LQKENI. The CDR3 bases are TGTGCCAGCTCACCTCCGGGACTAGCGGACTACAATGAGCAGTTCTTC. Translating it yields CASSPPGLADYNEQFF.

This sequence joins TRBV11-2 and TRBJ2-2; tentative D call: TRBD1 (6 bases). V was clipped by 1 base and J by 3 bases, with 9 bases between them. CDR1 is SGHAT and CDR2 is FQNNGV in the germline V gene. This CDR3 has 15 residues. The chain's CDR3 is CASSLVRGYTGELFF. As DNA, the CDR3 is TGTGCCAGCAGCTTAGTGAGGGGGTACACCGGGGAGCTGTTTTTT.

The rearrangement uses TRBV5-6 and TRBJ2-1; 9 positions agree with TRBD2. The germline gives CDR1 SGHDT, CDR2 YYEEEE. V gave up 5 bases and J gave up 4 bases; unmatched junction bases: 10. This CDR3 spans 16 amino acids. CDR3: CASSRLSGSTYNEQFF. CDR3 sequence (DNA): TGTGCCAGCAGTCGTCTTAGCGGGAGTACGTACAATGAGCAGTTCTTC.

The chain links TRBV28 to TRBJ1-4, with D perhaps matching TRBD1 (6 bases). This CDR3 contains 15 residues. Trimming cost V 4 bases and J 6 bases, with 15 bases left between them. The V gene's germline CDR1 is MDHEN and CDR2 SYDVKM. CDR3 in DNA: TGTGCCAGCAGTTCACACAGGGATCGGGATGAAAAACTGTTTTTT. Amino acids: CASSSHRDRDEKLFF.

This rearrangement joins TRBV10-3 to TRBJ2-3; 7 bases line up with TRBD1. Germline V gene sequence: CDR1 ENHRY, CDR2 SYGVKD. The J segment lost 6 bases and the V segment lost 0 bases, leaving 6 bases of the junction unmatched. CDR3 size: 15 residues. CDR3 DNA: TGTGCCATCAGTGAGTCGGGCAGGGGGACGGATACGCAGTATTTT. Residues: CAISESGRGTDTQYF.

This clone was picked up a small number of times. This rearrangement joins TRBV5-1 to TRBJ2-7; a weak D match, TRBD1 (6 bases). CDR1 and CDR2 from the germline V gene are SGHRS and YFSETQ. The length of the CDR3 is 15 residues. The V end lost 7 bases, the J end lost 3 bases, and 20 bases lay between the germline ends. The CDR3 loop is CASSPTGRGDYEQYF. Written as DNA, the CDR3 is TGCGCCAGCTCGCCTACAGGGCGAGGAGACTACGAGCAGTACTTC.